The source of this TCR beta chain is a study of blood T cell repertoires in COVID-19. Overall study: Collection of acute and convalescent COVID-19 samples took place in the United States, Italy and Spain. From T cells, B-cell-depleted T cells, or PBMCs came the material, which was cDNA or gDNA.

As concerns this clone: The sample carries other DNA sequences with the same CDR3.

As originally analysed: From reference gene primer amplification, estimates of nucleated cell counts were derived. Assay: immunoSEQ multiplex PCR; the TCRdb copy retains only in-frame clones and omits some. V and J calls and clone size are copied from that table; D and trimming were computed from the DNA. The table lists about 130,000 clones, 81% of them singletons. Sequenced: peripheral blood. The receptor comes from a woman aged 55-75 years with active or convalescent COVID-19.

This CDR3 is CASSLQGNTEAFF. The CDR3 region has the DNA TGCGCCAGCAGCTTACAGGGGAACACTGAAGCTTTCTTT. This chain joins TRBV5-1 and TRBJ1-1, with D possibly being TRBD1 (6 bases). CDR3 length: 13 amino acids. V was trimmed by 2 bases and J by 1 base, leaving 6 bases between them. In germline, CDR1 is SGHRS, CDR2 YFSETQ.